This paragraph covers one TCR beta chain sequence. No antigen is known for it. Only in-frame clones appear in the TCRdb table, and some are missing; sequencing was by immunoSEQ multiplex PCR. Among approximately 300,000 clones listed, roughly 79% were seen once. The entry originates in a study of cytotoxic CD8 clonotypes in ibrutinib-treated CLL. Study as a whole: Once treatment had gone on for a median of around 11 months, range 6 to 36, response samples were drawn. Overall study findings and caveats: An increase in clonality occurred at ibrutinib response, followed by a return toward baseline at progression. Public clonotypes showed up rarely, and on treatment they shrank or held steady.

CDR3 length: 12 residues. V was pared by 1 base and J by 12 bases, with 10 bases between. Germline assignment: CDR1 LNHDA and CDR2 SQIVND (reference sequence). The gene calls are TRBV19 and TRBJ2-1; D unclear. Here the sequenced sample was PBMCs, taken before ibrutinib treatment. This TCR was recovered from a human donor with chronic lymphocytic leukemia. Here the CDR3 reads CASSIAPVGQFF. In DNA, the CDR3 is TGTGCCAGTAGTATAGCCCCCGTAGGGCAGTTCTTC.